This is a list of T cell receptor beta chains from one sample in a study of blood T cells in healthy people across ages. TCRdb fed the 5' RACE reads into MiXCR, producing one record per CDR3 protein. The sample holds roughly 1,500,000 distinct CDR3 sequences; approximately 42% are singletons and the top ten take less than 8%. The specimen sequenced was blood. These receptors all stem from a woman aged 18-29 years in good health. CDR3s include the opening cysteine and the closing phenylalanine or tryptophan. The order of the fields is V gene, clone size, J gene, D gene, CDR3 protein, CDR3 DNA. The D gene is left open where the match is weak. For some rows the clone size is stated as once, few or many, or as a class when expanded; others skip it.

V: TRBV7-9; size: NA; J: TRBJ2-4; D: NA; CDR3: CASSPPSLGVAKNIQYF; DNA: TGTGCCAGCAGCCCGCCCTCATTGGGGGTAGCCAAAAACATTCAGTACTTC
V: TRBV20-1; size: few; J: TRBJ1-1; D: TRBD1; CDR3: CSAKRQGPTEAFF; DNA: TGCAGTGCCAAACGACAGGGGCCCACTGAAGCTTTCTTT
V: TRBV29-1; size: many; J: TRBJ2-1; D: TRBD2; CDR3: CSVPPSSGIYNEQFF; DNA: TGCAGCGTGCCCCCCTCCAGCGGGATTTACAATGAGCAGTTCTTC
V: TRBV6-4; size: NA; J: TRBJ1-1; D: NA; CDR3: CASSVEGSATEAFF; DNA: TGTGCCAGCAGTGTCGAGGGAAGTGCCACTGAAGCTTTCTTT
V: TRBV20-1; size: NA; J: TRBJ2-3; D: TRBD1; CDR3: CSARTGGSTDTQYF; DNA: TGCAGTGCTCGAACAGGGGGTAGTACAGATACGCAGTATTTT
V: TRBV11-2; size: few; J: TRBJ2-1; D: NA; CDR3: CASSSKGLGGYNEQFF; DNA: TGTGCCAGCAGCTCCAAGGGACTGGGGGGCTACAATGAGCAGTTCTTC
V: TRBV29-1; size: NA; J: TRBJ2-1; D: TRBD2; CDR3: CSVGIELAGYNEQFF; DNA: TGCAGCGTTGGGATTGAACTAGCGGGATACAATGAGCAGTTCTTC
V: TRBV21-1; size: NA; J: TRBJ2-7; D: NA; CDR3: CASSKRASRDFNYEQYF; DNA: TGTGCCAGCAGCAAAAGGGCGTCCCGGGACTTTAACTACGAGCAGTACTTC
V: TRBV7-2; size: many; J: TRBJ2-7; D: NA; CDR3: CASSLGLAEQYF; DNA: TGTGCCAGCAGTTTAGGACTTGCCGAGCAGTACTTC
V: TRBV18; size: NA; J: TRBJ2-3; D: NA; CDR3: CASSPRWTPETQYF; DNA: TGTGCCAGCTCACCACGCTGGACCCCGGAGACGCAGTATTTT
V: TRBV6-5; size: few; J: TRBJ2-3; D: NA; CDR3: CASSYGRITDTQYF; DNA: TGTGCCAGCAGTTACGGGCGGATCACAGATACGCAGTATTTT
V: TRBV20-1; size: NA; J: TRBJ2-7; D: TRBD2; CDR3: CSARDSGRPSYNEQYF; DNA: TGCAGTGCTAGAGATAGCGGGAGGCCCTCCTACAATGAGCAGTACTTC
V: TRBV7-3; size: few; J: TRBJ2-7; D: NA; CDR3: CASSPGRVGPYEQYF; DNA: TGTGCCAGCAGCCCGGGTCGAGTAGGCCCCTACGAGCAGTACTTC
V: TRBV4-1; size: NA; J: TRBJ1-5; D: NA; CDR3: CAGSHPGKGENQPQHF; DNA: TGCGCCGGCAGCCACCCAGGGAAAGGAGAGAATCAGCCCCAGCATTTT
V: TRBV6-2/TRBV6-3; size: NA; J: TRBJ2-3; D: TRBD2; CDR3: CASSFRDQGGTDTQYF; DNA: TGTGCCAGCTCCTTTAGGGATCAGGGAGGGACAGATACGCAGTATTTT
V: TRBV4-2; size: many; J: TRBJ2-1; D: NA; CDR3: CASSQDRLAHEQFF; DNA: TGTGCCAGCAGCCAAGATCGCTTGGCCCATGAGCAGTTCTTC
V: TRBV5-6; size: NA; J: TRBJ1-2; D: NA; CDR3: CASSVTNYGYTF; DNA: TGTGCCAGCAGCGTGACTAACTATGGCTACACCTTC
V: TRBV20-1; size: NA; J: TRBJ2-1; D: TRBD1; CDR3: CSARDSQGAQYNEQFF; DNA: TGCAGTGCTAGAGATTCGCAGGGGGCTCAATACAATGAGCAGTTCTTC
V: TRBV2; size: few; J: TRBJ1-2; D: TRBD1; CDR3: CASNQDRGDGYTF; DNA: TGTGCCAGCAACCAGGACAGGGGGGATGGCTACACCTTC
V: TRBV10-3; size: NA; J: TRBJ1-4; D: TRBD1; CDR3: CAISAADTGGGGSEKLFF; DNA: TGTGCCATCAGCGCGGCAGATACAGGGGGCGGCGGGAGTGAAAAACTGTTTTTT
V: TRBV7-8; size: NA; J: TRBJ2-1; D: NA; CDR3: CASNSGGLGSTYNEQFF; DNA: TGTGCCAGCAACTCAGGAGGGTTAGGGAGCACCTACAATGAGCAGTTCTTC
V: TRBV5-1; size: few; J: TRBJ2-1; D: NA; CDR3: CASSYEGPHNEQFF; DNA: TGCGCCAGCAGTTACGAAGGGCCCCACAATGAGCAGTTCTTC
V: TRBV2; size: NA; J: TRBJ2-2; D: TRBD1; CDR3: CAGRGQGNTGELFF; DNA: TGTGCCGGCCGAGGACAGGGGAACACCGGGGAGCTGTTTTTT
V: TRBV6-2/TRBV6-3; size: NA; J: TRBJ1-5; D: TRBD1; CDR3: CASSYSSGGAGNQPQHF; DNA: TGTGCCAGCAGTTACTCATCAGGGGGCGCGGGCAATCAGCCCCAGCATTTT
V: TRBV6-6; size: NA; J: TRBJ1-4; D: NA; CDR3: CASSYLGEKLFF; DNA: TGTGCCAGCAGTTACCTGGGGGAAAAACTGTTTTTT
V: TRBV5-1; size: few; J: TRBJ1-2; D: NA; CDR3: CASSPRGDSYGYTF; DNA: TGCGCCAGCAGCCCGCGTGGGGACTCTTATGGCTACACCTTC
V: TRBV7-2; size: few; J: TRBJ1-2; D: NA; CDR3: CASSLAHLNYGYTF; DNA: TGTGCCAGCAGCTTAGCCCACCTTAACTATGGCTACACCTTC
V: TRBV7-2; size: few; J: TRBJ2-7; D: TRBD2; CDR3: CASSHRTSGKVYEQYF; DNA: TGTGCCAGCAGCCACCGGACTAGCGGAAAGGTCTACGAGCAGTACTTC
V: TRBV11-2; size: NA; J: TRBJ2-7; D: NA; CDR3: CASSSGAASYEQYF; DNA: TGTGCCAGCAGTTCGGGGGCGGCGTCCTACGAGCAGTACTTC
V: TRBV20-1; size: few; J: TRBJ2-1; D: NA; CDR3: CSAGASGSKGNEQFF; DNA: TGCAGTGCGGGGGCTAGCGGCAGCAAAGGCAATGAGCAGTTCTTC
V: TRBV27; size: NA; J: TRBJ2-7; D: TRBD2; CDR3: CASSFFSSGKVYEQYF; DNA: TGTGCCAGCAGTTTCTTCTCTAGCGGGAAGGTCTACGAGCAGTACTTC
V: TRBV7-9; size: few; J: TRBJ2-1; D: NA; CDR3: CASSLDLGAYNEQFF; DNA: TGTGCCAGCAGCTTAGATTTAGGGGCCTACAATGAGCAGTTCTTC
V: TRBV6-2/TRBV6-3; size: NA; J: TRBJ2-7; D: TRBD2; CDR3: CAIRVGLAGDEQYF; DNA: TGTGCCATCAGAGTGGGACTAGCGGGAGACGAGCAGTACTTC
V: TRBV20-1; size: few; J: TRBJ2-1; D: NA; CDR3: CSARDVSSSYNEQFF; DNA: TGCAGTGCTAGAGATGTATCGAGCTCCTACAATGAGCAGTTCTTC
V: TRBV29-1; size: NA; J: TRBJ1-2; D: TRBD1; CDR3: CSVGQGATGNYGYTF; DNA: TGCAGCGTGGGACAGGGGGCTACGGGTAACTATGGCTACACCTTC
V: TRBV9; size: few; J: TRBJ2-7; D: NA; CDR3: CASSVDASRAYEQYF; DNA: TGTGCCAGCAGCGTAGATGCTAGCCGCGCCTACGAGCAGTACTTC
V: TRBV18; size: NA; J: TRBJ1-5; D: TRBD1; CDR3: CASSPILTGGYRSLRYQPQHF; DNA: TGTGCCAGCTCACCTATCCTTACAGGGGGCTACCGCTCCCTACGTTATCAGCCCCAGCATTTT